This is a list of T cell receptor beta chains from one sample in a study of blood T cell repertoires in COVID-19. The protocol was immunoSEQ multiplex PCR, while the TCRdb copy is restricted to in-frame clones and leaves out a portion. The data contain 220,000 or so clones, 88% of them singletons. Sequencing was done on a sample of PBMCs or T cells enriched from blood (not recorded which). These receptors all come from a woman in her fifties or sixties with acute COVID-19. CDR3s include the opening cysteine and the closing phenylalanine or tryptophan. A D gene is named only where the DNA matches it firmly. Size tells how often a clone was seen (once, few, many) or the class of an expanded clone, and some rows leave it out.

size	V	J	D	CDR3	DNA
.	TRBV7-8	TRBJ1-1	.	CATSAGGTEAFF	TGTGCCACCTCGGCGGGGGGAACTGAAGCTTTCTTT
.	TRBV4-1	TRBJ1-1	TRBD1	CASSRGTGVNTEAFF	TGCGCCAGCAGCCGTGGGACAGGGGTGAACACTGAAGCTTTCTTT
.	TRBV19	TRBJ1-2	TRBD1	CASRTGMIGGYTF	TGTGCCAGTAGGACAGGGATGATAGGTGGCTACACCTTC
.	TRBV7-9	TRBJ2-7	.	CASSLLTSLQYF	TGTGCCAGCAGCTTACTGACTTCGTTGCAGTACTTC
.	TRBV11-2	TRBJ2-1	.	CASSLASRVNEQFF	TGTGCCAGCAGCTTAGCCTCCCGGGTTAATGAGCAGTTCTTC
.	TRBV18	TRBJ2-7	.	CASSPPILGDEQYF	TGTGCCAGCTCACCACCAATTTTGGGCGACGAGCAGTACTTC
once	TRBV23-1	TRBJ1-2	.	CASIGVLTVILGSYGYTF	TGCGCCAGCATTGGGGTACTGACAGTGATCCTAGGATCCTATGGCTACACCTTC
.	TRBV28	TRBJ2-3	TRBD2	CASSTPGLAGAPDTQYF	TGTGCCAGCAGTACCCCGGGACTAGCGGGAGCCCCAGATACGCAGTATTTT
.	TRBV9	TRBJ2-1	TRBD2	CASSVVPFSGRALNEQFF	TGTGCCAGCAGCGTAGTCCCCTTTAGCGGGAGGGCCCTCAATGAGCAGTTCTTC
.	TRBV5-4	TRBJ2-1	TRBD2	CASSRTERERQFF	TGTGCCAGCAGCAGGACCGAGCGGGAGCGGCAGTTCTTC
.	TRBV6-2/TRBV6-3	TRBJ2-2	.	CASSHRDSTFSQAWGTGELFF	TGTGCCAGCAGCCACCGGGACTCCACATTTTCCCAAGCCTGGGGCACCGGGGAGCTGTTTTTT
once	TRBV27	TRBJ2-1	TRBD2	CASSFQLAGGASYNEQFF	TGTGCCAGCAGTTTCCAACTAGCGGGAGGGGCGTCCTACAATGAGCAGTTCTTC
once	TRBV19	TRBJ2-1	TRBD2	CASSSGRAPNNEQFF	TGTGCCAGTTCTAGCGGGAGGGCCCCAAACAATGAGCAGTTCTTC
.	TRBV7-2	TRBJ2-5	TRBD1	CASSRDSGGGETQYF	TGTGCCAGCAGTCGGGATTCAGGGGGCGGAGAGACCCAGTACTTC
.	TRBV7-8	TRBJ2-7	TRBD2	CASSFLSGSSYEQYF	TGTGCCAGCAGCTTTCTTAGCGGGAGTTCCTACGAGCAGTACTTC
few	TRBV2	TRBJ1-3	TRBD1	CASSPRTGGGNTIYF	TGTGCCAGCAGTCCCCGGACAGGGGGTGGAAACACCATATATTTT
.	TRBV7-8	TRBJ1-6	TRBD1	CASRPNRGTNSPLHF	TGTGCCAGCAGACCGAACAGGGGGACCAATTCACCCCTCCACTTT
.	TRBV2	TRBJ1-2	TRBD1	CASTLLRTGGNGYTF	TGTGCCAGCACCTTGTTAAGGACAGGGGGGAATGGCTACACCTTC
.	TRBV6-5	TRBJ2-7	.	CASSRGLWYEQYF	TGTGCCAGCAGCAGAGGGCTGTGGTACGAGCAGTACTTC
once	TRBV7-3	TRBJ2-2	.	CASSERTDTGELFF	TGTGCCAGCAGCGAAAGGACAGACACCGGGGAGCTGTTTTTT
few	TRBV4-3	TRBJ1-6	TRBD1	CASSQDRAQGNSPLHF	TGCGCCAGCAGCCAAGATAGAGCACAGGGGAATTCACCCCTCCACTTT
.	TRBV2	TRBJ1-1	.	CASSDRINTEAFF	TGTGCCAGCAGTGACAGGATAAACACTGAAGCTTTCTTT
.	TRBV9	TRBJ1-2	.	CASSESRDWDDLGYTF	TGTGCCAGCAGCGAAAGCCGGGACTGGGATGATTTAGGCTACACCTTC
.	TRBV6-5	TRBJ2-7	TRBD2	CASTRLAVYEQYF	TGTGCCAGCACTCGACTAGCGGTCTACGAGCAGTACTTC
once	TRBV15	TRBJ2-2	TRBD1	CATSGRDRNTGELFF	TGTGCCACCAGCGGCCGGGACAGGAACACCGGGGAGCTGTTTTTT
.	TRBV27	TRBJ2-1	TRBD1	CASSSGTGVYNEQFF	TGTGCCAGCAGCTCCGGGACAGGGGTCTACAATGAGCAGTTCTTC
.	TRBV5-5	TRBJ2-3	TRBD2	CASSLGTSGRTFTDTQYF	TGTGCCAGCAGCTTGGGGACTAGCGGGAGAACCTTCACAGATACGCAGTATTTT
.	TRBV6-4	TRBJ2-3	.	CASSDSAGAGSDTQYF	TGTGCCAGCAGTGACTCGGCGGGGGCGGGTAGTGATACGCAGTATTTT
.	TRBV5-4	TRBJ1-1	TRBD1	CASSPHPDRGNTEAFF	TGTGCCAGCAGTCCACACCCCGACAGGGGGAACACTGAAGCTTTCTTT
.	TRBV2	TRBJ2-5	.	CASSRSEQETQYF	TGTGCCAGCAGTCGTAGCGAACAAGAGACCCAGTACTTC
.	TRBV9	TRBJ2-2	TRBD1	CASRRGQGASTGELFF	TGTGCCAGCAGGCGAGGACAGGGGGCAAGCACCGGGGAGCTGTTTTTT
.	TRBV29-1	TRBJ1-5	.	CSVVPGVGNQPQHF	TGCAGCGTCGTTCCCGGGGTCGGGAATCAGCCCCAGCATTTT
.	TRBV19	TRBJ1-5	.	CASSMNRPGGNQPQHF	TGTGCCAGTAGTATGAACCGGCCAGGGGGCAATCAGCCCCAGCATTTT
.	TRBV28	TRBJ1-5	TRBD1	CASRDSFNQPQHF	TGTGCCAGCCGGGACAGCTTCAATCAGCCCCAGCATTTT
.	TRBV7-9	TRBJ2-7	TRBD2	CASSSSGGVLGEQYF	TGTGCCAGCAGCTCTAGCGGGGGGGTACTCGGCGAGCAGTACTTC
.	TRBV7-9	TRBJ1-2	TRBD1	CASSLGGQGYGYTF	TGTGCCAGCAGCTTAGGGGGACAGGGGTATGGCTACACCTTC
.	TRBV28	TRBJ1-2	.	CASSPYDRTLYGYTF	TGTGCCAGCAGCCCTTATGACAGGACCCTCTATGGCTACACCTTC
.	TRBV20-1	TRBJ1-1	TRBD1	CSGTGGPEAFF	TGCAGTGGCACAGGGGGCCCTGAAGCTTTCTTT
.	TRBV11-2	TRBJ2-4	TRBD2	CASRLAGGVIQYF	TGTGCCAGCAGGTTAGCGGGAGGTGTCATTCAGTACTTC
.	TRBV10-3	TRBJ1-1	TRBD1	CAISAAGTDYEAFF	TGTGCCATCAGTGCGGCCGGGACAGATTATGAAGCTTTCTTT
.	TRBV3-1/TRBV3-2	TRBJ2-1	TRBD2	CASSTRLAGVNNEQFF	TGTGCCAGCAGCACTCGACTAGCGGGAGTAAACAATGAGCAGTTCTTC
.	TRBV9	TRBJ1-5	.	CASSVGGENQPQHF	TGTGCCAGCAGCGTAGGGGGGGAAAATCAGCCCCAGCATTTT
.	TRBV24-1	TRBJ2-2	TRBD1	CATSDLEGASTGELFF	TGTGCCACCAGTGATTTGGAGGGGGCCAGCACCGGGGAGCTGTTTTTT
.	TRBV30	TRBJ2-1	TRBD2	CAWTVSGRARISYNEQFF	TGTGCCTGGACTGTAAGCGGGAGGGCCAGAATATCCTACAATGAGCAGTTCTTC
.	TRBV5-5	TRBJ2-5	TRBD2	CASSLDLAGGETQYF	TGTGCCAGCAGCTTGGACTTAGCGGGAGGAGAGACCCAGTACTTC
.	TRBV2	TRBJ2-3	TRBD2	CASSEVQREGDTQYF	TGTGCCAGCAGTGAAGTCCAGCGGGAGGGGGATACGCAGTATTTT
.	TRBV7-6	TRBJ1-1	.	CASSPMTVKVTEAFF	TGTGCCAGCAGCCCCATGACAGTGAAAGTCACTGAAGCTTTCTTT
once	TRBV21-1	TRBJ2-6	.	CASSKDRRDRGSGANVLTF	TGTGCCAGCAGCAAAGACCGGCGGGACAGGGGCTCTGGGGCCAACGTCCTGACTTTC
.	TRBV28	TRBJ1-3	TRBD1	CASSSPGQGGNTIYF	TGTGCCAGCAGTTCCCCGGGACAGGGGGGAAACACCATATATTTT
.	TRBV5-1	TRBJ2-7	TRBD2	CASSFTSGRVYEQYF	TGCGCCAGCAGCTTCACTAGCGGGAGAGTCTACGAGCAGTACTTC
.	TRBV27	TRBJ1-5	.	CASSLVRDQPQHF	TGTGCCAGCAGTTTAGTCCGGGATCAGCCCCAGCATTTT
.	TRBV5-5	TRBJ2-1	TRBD1	CASSLRQGYNEQFF	TGTGCCAGCAGCTTGCGACAGGGCTACAATGAGCAGTTCTTC
.	TRBV27	TRBJ2-7	TRBD2	CASKREPTDEQYF	TGTGCCAGCAAGCGGGAGCCCACTGACGAGCAGTACTTC
.	TRBV18	TRBJ1-3	.	CASSPKDRGLISGNTIYF	TGTGCCAGCTCACCGAAGGACAGAGGCCTCATCTCTGGAAACACCATATATTTT
.	TRBV15	TRBJ1-2	.	CATSRGTDSNYGYTF	TGTGCCACCAGCAGAGGTACAGATAGTAACTATGGCTACACCTTC
.	TRBV4-2	TRBJ2-1	TRBD2	CASSRQTSGSFDEQFF	TGTGCCAGCAGCCGCCAGACTAGCGGGAGTTTCGATGAGCAGTTCTTC
.	TRBV7-9	TRBJ1-3	.	CASSLELITGYSGNTIYF	TGTGCCAGCAGCTTAGAGTTAATAACAGGCTACTCTGGAAACACCATATATTTT